This passage covers 22 T cell receptor beta chains from one sample sequenced in a study of shared clonotypes between healthy human individuals. CD8 cells classed as naive were CD45RO-negative and positively selected for CCR7, excluding terminally differentiated effector memory CD45RA+ cells. The protocol was immunoSEQ multiplex PCR, while the TCRdb copy is restricted to in-frame clones and leaves out a portion. This sample carries about 700,000 clones, 90% to 95% of them seen once, and the ten largest clones take 24%. Specimen: naive CD8+ T cells sorted from blood. The receptors shown here come from a man aged 30 to 45 in good health.

With respect to this clone: Distinct nucleotide sequences in the sample also encode this CDR3. V is TRBV9 and J is TRBJ2-1; the D is unclear. Germline V lookup: CDR1 SGDLS, CDR2 YYNGEE. This CDR3 is 12 amino acids long. Deletions cut 0 bases from V and 6 bases from J, with 4 bases between. The CDR3 is CASSVGSNEQFF. CDR3 sequence (DNA): TGTGCCAGCAGCGTAGGGTCCAATGAGCAGTTCTTC.

The genes are TRBV7-6 and TRBJ2-7; either TRBD1 or TRBD2 may supply D (5 bases each). This CDR3 has 12 residues. The V end was cut by 6 bases, the J end by 3 bases, with 9 bases between. CDR1 is SGHVS and CDR2 is FNYEAQ in the germline V gene. CDR3 sequence (DNA): TGTGCCAGCAGGGGGGTCGACTACGAGCAGTACTTC. Its translation: CASRGVDYEQYF.

The J gene is TRBJ1-4, the V gene TRBV28, with 10 positions matching TRBD1. Germline assignment: CDR1 MDHEN and CDR2 SYDVKM. V lost 7 bases, J lost 8 bases, and 4 bases stayed unmatched. CDR3 size: 13 residues. The CDR3 nucleotides are TGTGCCAGCACCGGGACAGGGGTCGAAAAACTGTTTTTT. Its protein is CASTGTGVEKLFF.

This rearrangement joins TRBV9 to TRBJ1-2, with a possible D match to TRBD1 (5 bases). From germline, CDR1 is SGDLS and CDR2 YYNGEE. The CDR3 has 15 amino acids. V lost 4 bases, J lost 8 bases, and 21 bases lay in between. The CDR3 spells CASSKPSEGPGGYTF. DNA of the CDR3: TGTGCCAGCAGCAAACCGTCTGAGGGGCCAGGAGGCTACACCTTC.

The rearrangement joins TRBV7-2 to TRBJ2-3; D unclear. V lost 1 base to trimming and J lost 1 base, with 9 bases between them. The CDR3 has 15 amino acids. CDR1 is SGHTA, CDR2 FQGNSA, per germline. CDR3 nucleotide sequence: TGTGCCAGCAGCTTAGGTATAATGGGCACAGATACGCAGTATTTT. Protein: CASSLGIMGTDTQYF.

The chain links TRBV15 to TRBJ2-1; no definite D call. CDR3 length: 12 amino acids. Germline V CDR1 and CDR2: LNHNV, YYDKDF (reference sequence). Trimming shortened V by 5 bases and J by 7 bases, and 9 bases separated the two germline ends. DNA for the CDR3: TGTGCCACCAGCGGCCCAACTAATGAGCAGTTCTTC. Its protein is CATSGPTNEQFF.

The chain links TRBV25-1 to TRBJ2-3, with 10 bases identical to TRBD1. V was pared by 0 bases and J by 2 bases, with 8 bases of the junction left unmatched. The germline V gene encodes CDR1 MGHDK and CDR2 SYGVNS. This CDR3 region has 18 residues. CDR3 bases: TGTGCCAGCAGTGAATATGTAGGGACAGGGGTTGACACAGATACGCAGTATTTT. Protein: CASSEYVGTGVDTDTQYF.

The J gene is TRBJ2-7, the V gene TRBV5-4; 7 bases match TRBD1. Germline values: CDR1 SGHNT, CDR2 YYREEE (reference sequence). The CDR3 is made up of 14 amino acids. Trimming at V came to 1 base and at J to 3 bases, leaving 4 bases not matched to a gene. The CDR3 sequence is CASSLTGTDYEQYF. The CDR3 region has the DNA TGTGCCAGCAGCTTGACCGGGACAGACTACGAGCAGTACTTC. Using reference TRBV5-4 and TRBJ2-7 for the parts outside the CDR3, the full variable domain is ETGVTQSPTHLIKTRGQQVTLRCSSQSGHNTVSWYQQALGQGPQFIFQYYREEENGRGNFPPRFSGLQFPNYSSELNVNALELDDSALYLCASSLTGTDYEQYFGPGTRLTVT.

Concerning this clone itself: One junction end does not reproduce the germline sequence, and a read error may be involved. V usage is TRBV29-1 and J usage is TRBJ1-2; D is unclear. The germline V gene has CDR1 SQVTM and CDR2 ANQGSEA. The CDR3 consists of 12 residues. Here the CDR3 DNA reads TGCAGCATTGAAACAGCGAACTATGGCTACACCTTC. Its translation is CSIETANYGYTF.

J is TRBJ1-4 and V is TRBV6-1; 7 nucleotides line up with TRBD1. Germline CDR1 and CDR2: MNHNS and SASEGT. The V and J ends lost 7 bases and 0 bases, in that order; junction bases with no gene match: 5. The CDR3 sequence is 15 residues long. The CDR3 reads CASIDRASTNEKLFF. CDR3 bases: TGTGCCAGCATAGACAGGGCGTCAACTAATGAAAAACTGTTTTTT.

The J gene is TRBJ2-5, the V gene TRBV6-5; either TRBD1 or TRBD2 may fit D (5 bases each). V was pared by 2 bases and J by 9 bases, with 13 bases between. This CDR3 is 13 amino acids long. Germline CDR1 and CDR2: MNHEY and SVGAGI. The CDR3: CASSYRGVGAQYF. The CDR3 DNA sequence: TGTGCCAGCAGTTACCGAGGGGTGGGCGCCCAGTACTTC.

The V call is TRBV29-1, the J call TRBJ2-1; 10 bases align to TRBD2. The V segment lost 4 bases and the J segment 13 bases; nucleotides outside the gene matches: 7. The germline CDR1 and CDR2 sequences are SQVTM and ANQGSEA. The CDR3 length is 12 residues. The chain's CDR3 is CSVVLAGTEQFF. The CDR3 region has the DNA TGCAGCGTTGTACTAGCGGGAACCGAACAGTTCTTC.

This chain links TRBV7-9 with TRBJ2-1, with TRBD2 matching 8 bases. Germline V gene sequence: CDR1 SEHNR, CDR2 FQNEAQ (reference sequence). The CDR3 covers 15 residues. Trimming removed 5 bases from V and 6 bases from J; junction bases left unmatched: 9. The CDR3, as DNA: TGTGCCAGCAGCCCAAGTCTCGCGGGGGGCAATGAGCAGTTCTTC. Encoded protein: CASSPSLAGGNEQFF.

V is TRBV6-5 and J is TRBJ2-3; D possibly corresponds to TRBD1 (5 bases). Germline values: CDR1 MNHEY, CDR2 SVGAGI. This CDR3 is built from 14 residues. Trimming took 6 bases from V and 0 from J, leaving 10 bases between them. Written as DNA, the CDR3 is TGTGCCAGCAGATACAGGCCTAGCACAGATACGCAGTATTTT. Protein sequence: CASRYRPSTDTQYF.

This sequence joins TRBV5-1 and TRBJ2-1; D may be TRBD2 (6 bases). The CDR3 extends over 14 amino acids. The germline V gene has CDR1 SGHRS and CDR2 YFSETQ. The V gene lost 2 bases and the J gene lost 7 bases, with 13 bases spanning the gap. The CDR3 loop reads CASSFSGAGNEQFF. In DNA form, the CDR3 reads TGCGCCAGCAGCTTTAGCGGTGCAGGGAATGAGCAGTTCTTC.

This clone was recorded only once. The chain uses TRBV27 and TRBJ2-2; 12 bases map to TRBD2. The germline CDR1 and CDR2 sequences are MNHEY and SMNVEV (reference sequence). The CDR3 covers 15 residues. Unmatched junction bases numbered 3, after V lost 5 bases and J lost 5 bases. The CDR3 DNA is TGTGCCAGCAGTCTAGCGGGAGGGCCGACCGGGGAGCTGTTTTTT. Residues: CASSLAGGPTGELFF.

This clone was observed once. This chain links TRBV2 with TRBJ1-2, with D maybe TRBD1 (6 bases). CDR1 and CDR2 from the germline V gene are SNHLY and FYNNEI. The CDR3 loop spans 14 amino acids. V lost 4 bases to trimming and J lost 4 bases, with 13 bases between them. The CDR3 spells CASSVGGEFYGYTF. The CDR3, as DNA: TGTGCCAGCAGTGTAGGGGGTGAATTCTATGGCTACACCTTC.

The V gene is TRBV7-2, the J gene TRBJ2-7; D gene uncertain. V was cut by 4 bases and J by 3 bases, with 10 bases left in between. This CDR3 has 13 residues. Germline assignment: CDR1 SGHTA and CDR2 FQGNSA. CDR3 sequence (DNA): TGTGCCAGCAGCTCCTGGGTTCTCTACGAGCAGTACTTC. Translating it yields CASSSWVLYEQYF.

The V and J genes are TRBV28 and TRBJ2-5; a possible D gene is TRBD1 (7 bases). The CDR3 loop spans 16 amino acids. CDR1 is MDHEN and CDR2 is SYDVKM in the germline V gene. The ends were cut back, 4 bases at V and 10 bases at J, with 25 bases in the middle. Here the CDR3 reads CASSSPRGTLAGGQYF. As DNA, the CDR3 is TGTGCCAGCAGTTCCCCCCGGGGGACTCTTGCAGGGGGCCAGTACTTC.

The rearrangement uses TRBV18 and TRBJ1-1; D may be TRBD1 (5 bases). Germline V gene lookup returns CDR1 KGHSH and CDR2 LQKENI. V was pared by 4 bases and J by 0 bases, with 27 bases between. This CDR3 contains 20 residues. The CDR3 region has the DNA TGTGCCAGCTCACGAAGATTTGAACAGGCCCTTCCCCAGCTGAACACTGAAGCTTTCTTT. It codes for CASSRRFEQALPQLNTEAFF.

The chain links TRBV7-2 to TRBJ1-2; 7 bases fit TRBD1. From germline, CDR1 is SGHTA and CDR2 FQGNSA. The CDR3 covers 14 residues. With V trimmed by 4 bases and J by 2 bases, 4 bases remained unmatched. The CDR3 bases are TGTGCCAGCAGCTCCGGGACAGAAAACTATGGCTACACCTTC. Its translation is CASSSGTENYGYTF. The whole variable domain, filled in from reference TRBV7-2 and TRBJ1-2, reads GAGVSQSPSNKVTEKGKDVELRCDPISGHTALYWYRQSLGQGLEFLIYFQGNSAPDKSGLPSDRFSAERTGGSVSTLTIQRTQQEDSAVYLCASSSGTENYGYTFGSGTRLTVV.

This chain links TRBV29-1 with TRBJ2-2; D is perhaps TRBD2 (6 bases). The CDR3 is 16 amino acids. Trimming took 5 bases from V and 0 from J, leaving 16 bases between them. Germline CDR1 reads SQVTM; CDR2 reads ANQGSEA. The DNA of the CDR3 is TGCAGCGTTCATGCGGGAAAAGAATCGAACACCGGGGAGCTGTTTTTT. Residues: CSVHAGKESNTGELFF.